Each of the 29 T cell receptor beta chains below was sequenced from the same sample in a study of CXCR3-negative and CXCR3-positive naive CD8 T cells. Whole-study findings and limits: CXCR3-negative naive cells had less hydrophobic TRB CDR3s than did CXCR3-positive naive cells.

Their antigen targets remain unknown. Preparation of TRB cDNA libraries relied on 5' RACE carrying UMI labels. TCRdb processed the 5' RACE reads again and assigns one entry to each CDR3 protein, with no DNA. This table holds over 100,000 distinct CDR3 sequences. Sequencing was carried out using naive CXCR3+ CD8+ T cells from blood. Sample subset: CD45RO-CCR7+CD27+CD95- naive CD8+ T cells expressing CXCR3 (TNR3+). Every receptor here comes from a human donor in good health. Some clones in this sample may be carry-over from other donors' samples.

This sequence joins TRBV7-6 and TRBJ2-1; TCRdb's D call of TRBD1 is untestable without DNA. Per germline, CDR1 SGHVS and CDR2 FNYEAQ. The CDR3 length is 15 residues. This chain's CDR3 is CASSRQGVTYNEQFF.

V is TRBV6-2 or TRBV6-3 and J is TRBJ2-1; with no DNA, the TCRdb D assignment of TRBD1 cannot be verified. CDR1 is MNHEY and CDR2 is SVGEGT in the germline V gene. The CDR3 loop spans 15 amino acids. CDR3 in amino acids: CASSYDGGGGNEQFF.

The chain combines TRBV28 with TRBJ2-5; TCRdb lists TRBD1, though no DNA is available to test this call. CDR1 is MDHEN, CDR2 SYDVKM, per germline. The CDR3 runs 14 residues. The CDR3: CASSFQGQGETQYF.

The CDR3 loop is CASRNDDPSKYGYTF. This sequence joins TRBV25-1 and TRBJ1-2; TCRdb calls TRBD1, which cannot be checked without DNA. The CDR3 is 15 amino acids. Germline CDR1 is MGHDK and CDR2 is SYGVNS.

The V gene is TRBV6-2 or TRBV6-3, the J gene TRBJ2-3; TCRdb's D call, TRBD1, is unchecked because there is no DNA. The germline gives CDR1 MNHEY, CDR2 SVGEGT. This CDR3 has 14 residues. The CDR3 loop is CASRHDVRADTQYF.

The chain recombines TRBV29-1 with TRBJ2-2. Germline V gene sequence: CDR1 SQVTM, CDR2 ANQGSEA. The CDR3 covers 12 residues. The CDR3: CSVPVRTGELFF.

This chain links TRBV12-3 or TRBV12-4 with TRBJ2-3. The CDR3 has 13 amino acids. The chain's CDR3 is CASSLAGVDTQYF.

CDR3 protein: CAISDLPLAGGVYEQYF. The V call is TRBV10-3, the J call TRBJ2-7; the TCRdb call, TRBD2, lacks DNA for checking. Germline loops: CDR1 ENHRY, CDR2 SYGVKD. The CDR3 is made up of 17 amino acids.

The chain uses TRBV28 and TRBJ2-7; no DNA is available, so the TRBD2 call from TCRdb remains unchecked. In germline, CDR1 is MDHEN, CDR2 SYDVKM. The CDR3 loop spans 15 amino acids. The CDR3 sequence: CASSLPSEDPDEQYF.

V and J are TRBV9 and TRBJ1-6. Germline CDR1 and CDR2: SGDLS and YYNGEE. The CDR3 runs 12 residues. The CDR3 reads CASSPLDWPLHF.

The chain employs TRBV27 and TRBJ2-3; absent DNA, TCRdb's TRBD1 call cannot be checked. Germline CDR1 and CDR2: MNHEY and SMNVEV (reference sequence). There are 14 residues in the CDR3. Here the CDR3 reads CASSLSPFLDTQYF.

The J gene is TRBJ2-7, the V gene TRBV13; TCRdb reports TRBD1, a call that lacks DNA to check it against. The CDR3 extends over 13 amino acids. Germline-derived CDR1 and CDR2 are PRHDT and FYEKMQ (reference sequence). CDR3 residues: CASSLPRDDEQYF. The full variable domain, with the rest looked up from reference TRBV13 and TRBJ2-7, is AAGVIQSPRHLIKEKRETATLKCYPIPRHDTVYWYQQGPGQDPQFLISFYEKMQSDKGSIPDRFSAQQFSDYHSELNMSSLELGDSALYFCASSLPRDDEQYFGPGTRLTVT.

The CDR3 loop is CASSLRTSGSGEQYF. V and J are TRBV7-2 and TRBJ2-7; TCRdb proposes TRBD2, but this gene call is untestable without DNA. The CDR3 extends over 15 amino acids. In germline, CDR1 is SGHTA, CDR2 FQGNSA.

The chain has TRBV7-9 and TRBJ2-5. Per the germline V gene, CDR1 is SEHNR and CDR2 is FQNEAQ (reference sequence). The CDR3 sequence is 14 residues long. The chain's CDR3 is CASSLSYGEETQYF. Using reference TRBV7-9 and TRBJ2-5 for the parts outside the CDR3, the full variable domain is DTGVSQNPRHKITKRGQNVTFRCDPISEHNRLYWYRQTLGQGPEFLTYFQNEAQLEKSRLLSDRFSAERPKGSFSTLEIQRTEQGDSAMYLCASSLSYGEETQYFGPGTRLLVL.

V is TRBV4-1 and J is TRBJ2-1; TCRdb's assignment of TRBD1 cannot be checked, as there is no DNA. In germline, CDR1 is MGHRA, CDR2 YSYEKL. The CDR3 totals 15 residues. The CDR3 loop is CASSQEAGYVNEQFF.

The chain recombines TRBV28 with TRBJ2-7; there is no DNA to check the TCRdb D call of TRBD1. Germline V gene sequence: CDR1 MDHEN, CDR2 SYDVKM. This CDR3 has 18 residues. The CDR3 is CASSSSGTGPPGGYEQYF.

The chain combines TRBV28 with TRBJ2-3; checking the TCRdb D call of TRBD2 is not possible without DNA. CDR3 length: 18 residues. Per germline, CDR1 MDHEN and CDR2 SYDVKM. CDR3: CASSLSLNPSVRTDTQYF.

The chain carries TRBV12-3 or TRBV12-4 and TRBJ2-1. The CDR3 is made up of 16 amino acids. CDR3 sequence reads: CASSLLLMSSYNEQFF.

The chain uses TRBV5-4 and TRBJ2-1; there is no DNA to check the TCRdb D call of TRBD2. Germline values: CDR1 SGHNT, CDR2 YYREEE (reference sequence). This CDR3 has 15 residues. CDR3 residues: CASQTSGGPRDEQFF.

This chain's CDR3 is CSALPRETEAFF. V is TRBV20-1 and J is TRBJ1-1; lacking DNA, the TRBD1 call made by TCRdb goes unchecked. Germline CDR1 reads DFQATT; CDR2 reads SNEGSKA (reference sequence). CDR3 length: 12 residues.

The rearrangement uses TRBV28 and TRBJ1-1; there is no DNA to check the TCRdb D call of TRBD1. Germline-derived CDR1 and CDR2 are MDHEN and SYDVKM. The CDR3 has 14 amino acids. CDR3 sequence: CASRGGRVNTEAFF.

The chain uses TRBV7-3 and TRBJ1-1. The length of the CDR3 is 18 residues. The germline gives CDR1 SGHTA, CDR2 FQGTGA. CDR3 loop: CASSTLALGGTMNTEAFF.

The genes are TRBV6-5 and TRBJ2-1; the D call of TRBD2 rests on TCRdb alone, since no DNA is present to check it. The CDR3 spans 15 residues. Germline CDR1 reads MNHEY; CDR2 reads SVGAGI. The chain's CDR3 is CASSYTPGAFNEQFF.

This chain joins TRBV29-1 and TRBJ1-1. Looked up from germline, CDR1 is SQVTM and CDR2 is ANQGSEA. This CDR3 comprises 14 residues. CDR3 protein: CSVEYRDRNTEAFF.

The chain joins TRBV27 to TRBJ2-7. CDR3 length: 14 amino acids. The germline V gene has CDR1 MNHEY and CDR2 SMNVEV (reference sequence). The CDR3 loop is CASSHQGSSYEQYF.

The chain joins TRBV2 to TRBJ2-6; without DNA, the TCRdb call of TRBD1 cannot be checked. This CDR3 contains 17 residues. Germline CDR1 and CDR2: SNHLY and FYNNEI. The CDR3: CASSAPGHSTGANVLTF.

The chain uses TRBV28 and TRBJ1-4. The CDR3 runs to 16 residues. Germline V gene sequence: CDR1 MDHEN, CDR2 SYDVKM. The CDR3 spells CASTAIPGATNEKLFF.

Here the CDR3 reads CASRPLGPGELFF. The chain joins TRBV27 to TRBJ2-2; no DNA is available, so the TRBD1 call from TCRdb remains unchecked. In germline, CDR1 is MNHEY, CDR2 SMNVEV (reference sequence). The CDR3 contains 13 residues.

The V call is TRBV12-3 or TRBV12-4, the J call TRBJ2-7; there is no DNA to check the TCRdb D call of TRBD1. The CDR3 loop spans 15 amino acids. CDR3 sequence: CASSPEPGQTDEQYF.